Presented here are 14 T cell receptor beta chains from one specimen sequenced in a study of cytomegalovirus exposure and HLA in healthy donors. The PCR had 60 Vbeta and 13 Jbeta primers. Sequencing was performed with immunoSEQ multiplex PCR; in TCRdb, only in-frame clones are kept and a portion is missing. The data hold 160,000 or so clones, with around 81% observed a single time. Sequencing used PBMCs. These TCRs come from a man in his forties in good health and CMV-seronegative.

J is TRBJ1-2 and V is TRBV11-3; D unresolved. Trimming removed 0 bases at V and 7 bases at J, with 12 bases between. The CDR3 sequence is 14 residues long. Germline CDR1 reads SGHNT; CDR2 reads YENEEA. Written as DNA, the CDR3 is TGTGCCAGCAGCTTAGAACGTAGAGGACTTGGCTACACCTTC. Amino acids: CASSLERRGLGYTF.

This clone was found a few times. This chain joins TRBV4-3 and TRBJ1-4; 7 bases map to TRBD1. The CDR3 has 13 residues. With 0 bases clipped from V and 12 bases from J, the junction kept 4 bases outside the gene matches. Germline CDR1 reads LGHNA; CDR2 reads YSLEER. The CDR3 DNA reads as TGCGCCAGCAGCCAAGATACAGGGGTCCAACTGTTTTTT. This gives the protein CASSQDTGVQLFF.

V gene TRBV9 combines with J gene TRBJ2-2; D call uncertain. The CDR3 is 15 residues long. V dropped 0 bases and J dropped 2 bases, with 8 bases sitting between them. Germline CDR1 is SGDLS and CDR2 is YYNGEE. CDR3 in amino acids: CASSVASLNTGELFF. The CDR3 DNA follows: TGTGCCAGCAGCGTAGCAAGCCTTAACACCGGGGAGCTGTTTTTT.

The rearrangement uses TRBV9 and TRBJ2-1; D perhaps matches TRBD2 (7 bases). The CDR3 totals 15 residues. The germline CDR1 and CDR2 sequences are SGDLS and YYNGEE. V was pared by 0 bases and J by 5 bases, with 12 bases between. Here the CDR3 reads CASSVAQGGDNEQFF. CDR3 DNA: TGTGCCAGCAGCGTAGCACAGGGAGGGGACAATGAGCAGTTCTTC.

This clone came up a few times. The chain couples TRBV7-2 to TRBJ2-7; TRBD1 matches at 9 bases. V lost 1 base and J lost 4; bases outside the gene matches: 5. The CDR3 is 15 residues long. Per the germline V gene, CDR1 is SGHTA and CDR2 is FQGNSA. This CDR3 is CASSLGMGQGYEQYF. CDR3 nucleotide sequence: TGTGCCAGCAGCTTAGGGATGGGACAGGGTTACGAGCAGTACTTC.

V usage is TRBV7-9 and J usage is TRBJ2-5; TRBD2 might be the D (5 bases). CDR3 size: 14 residues. The germline gives CDR1 SEHNR, CDR2 FQNEAQ (reference sequence). Trimming took off 1 base at V and 5 bases at J, with 11 bases between the two ends. CDR3 loop: CASSLGESWETQYF. The CDR3 DNA sequence: TGTGCCAGCAGCTTAGGGGAGAGTTGGGAGACCCAGTACTTC.

The gene calls are TRBV5-6 and TRBJ2-7; 8 nucleotides line up with TRBD2. Germline assignment: CDR1 SGHDT and CDR2 YYEEEE. V shed 1 base and J 3 bases; nucleotides not matched to a gene: 6. The CDR3 covers 15 residues. CDR3 in amino acids: CASSLRTSGFYEQYF. CDR3 in DNA: TGTGCCAGCAGCTTGCGTACTAGCGGTTTCTACGAGCAGTACTTC.

In this sample, this clone turned up a few times. The V gene is TRBV6-5, the J gene TRBJ2-7; D may be TRBD2 (6 bases). V lost 2 bases to trimming and J lost 5 bases, with 16 bases between them. Germline V CDR1 and CDR2: MNHEY, SVGAGI. The CDR3 spans 15 residues. The CDR3 DNA is TGTGCCAGCAGTTACGAGTGGGGGGTCGGCAACGAGCAGTACTTC. This encodes CASSYEWGVGNEQYF.

The chain is built from TRBV28 and TRBJ2-7; the D is unclear. This CDR3 has 11 residues. Germline loops: CDR1 MDHEN, CDR2 SYDVKM. Trimming cost V 5 bases and J 3 bases, with 5 bases left between them. The CDR3 sequence is CASSPYYEQYF. In nucleotides, the CDR3 is TGTGCCAGCAGTCCCTACTACGAGCAGTACTTC.

V is TRBV7-9 and J is TRBJ1-1, with TRBD1 matching over 8 bases. The CDR3 runs 15 residues. Trimming at V came to 4 bases and at J to 3 bases, leaving 7 bases not matched to a gene. Germline CDR1 SEHNR, CDR2 FQNEAQ (reference sequence). CDR3 region: CASSSGTGGDTEAFF. CDR3 sequence (DNA): TGTGCCAGCAGCTCAGGAACAGGGGGGGACACTGAAGCTTTCTTT.

This clone was observed a handful of times. The chain combines TRBV27 with TRBJ2-1; 9 nucleotides match TRBD1. The length of the CDR3 is 15 residues. Per germline, CDR1 MNHEY and CDR2 SMNVEV (reference sequence). Trimming cost V 3 bases and J 8 bases; bases outside gene matches: 8. Here the CDR3 DNA reads TGTGCCAGCAGTTTCCCGGGACAGGGCACGTATGAGCAGTTCTTC. Its translation: CASSFPGQGTYEQFF.

The chain is built from TRBV7-2 and TRBJ2-7; 7 bases align to TRBD2. Trimming took 2 bases from V and 5 from J; bases not matched to a gene: 9. Germline values: CDR1 SGHTA, CDR2 FQGNSA. The CDR3 sequence is 15 residues long. The CDR3 loop is CASSLQAGSIHEQYF. DNA for the CDR3: TGTGCCAGCAGCTTACAAGCGGGGTCCATCCACGAGCAGTACTTC.

The V and J genes are TRBV14 and TRBJ2-1; 12 bases match TRBD2. This CDR3 is 16 amino acids long. The germline gives CDR1 SGHDN, CDR2 FVKESK. With V trimmed by 2 bases and J by 4 bases, 3 bases remained unmatched. DNA for the CDR3: TGTGCCAGCAGCCAAAAACTAGCGGGGGGTTACAATGAGCAGTTCTTC. Its translation: CASSQKLAGGYNEQFF.

V usage is TRBV5-1 and J usage is TRBJ1-1, with D tentatively TRBD1 (5 bases). The germline V gene encodes CDR1 SGHRS and CDR2 YFSETQ. The CDR3 is 16 residues long. The germline V and J ends were trimmed by 0 bases and 1 base, with 13 bases remaining between them. CDR3 loop: CASSLVSARENTEAFF. CDR3 sequence (DNA): TGCGCCAGCAGCTTGGTTTCCGCCAGGGAGAACACTGAAGCTTTCTTT.